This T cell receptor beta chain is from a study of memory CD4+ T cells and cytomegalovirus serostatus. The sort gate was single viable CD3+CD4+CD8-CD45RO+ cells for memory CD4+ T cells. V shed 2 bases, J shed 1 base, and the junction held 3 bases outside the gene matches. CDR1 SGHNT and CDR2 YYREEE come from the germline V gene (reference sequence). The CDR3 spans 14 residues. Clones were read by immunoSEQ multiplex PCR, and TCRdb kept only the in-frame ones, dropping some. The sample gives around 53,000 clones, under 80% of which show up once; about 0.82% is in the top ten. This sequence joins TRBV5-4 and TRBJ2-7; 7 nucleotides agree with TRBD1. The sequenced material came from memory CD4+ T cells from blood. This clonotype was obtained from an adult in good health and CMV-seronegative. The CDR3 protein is CASSLQGTSYEQYF. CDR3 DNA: TGTGCCAGCAGCTTACAGGGGACGTCCTACGAGCAGTACTTC.